This is a list of T cell receptor beta chains from one sample in a study of cytomegalovirus exposure and HLA in healthy donors. Assay used: immunoSEQ multiplex PCR; TCRdb lists only in-frame clones, some missing. This repertoire includes about 120,000 clones. The sample comprised PBMCs. The origin of the receptors is a man between 18 and 29 years old in good health and CMV-seronegative. Both conserved end residues are part of each CDR3. The D gene is left open where the match is weak.

TRBV7-6,.,TRBJ1-5,CASSLGTDQPQHF,TGTGCCAGCAGCTTAGGGACAGATCAGCCCCAGCATTTT
TRBV6-5,.,TRBJ2-2,CASSYGTETGELFF,TGTGCCAGCAGTTACGGAACAGAAACCGGGGAGCTGTTTTTT
TRBV5-1,.,TRBJ1-6,CASSRDSASPLHF,TGCGCCAGCAGTAGAGACAGTGCTTCACCCCTCCACTTT
TRBV6-6,TRBD1,TRBJ1-4,CASGEQGLPEKLFF,TGTGCCAGCGGCGAACAGGGGCTCCCTGAAAAACTGTTTTTT
TRBV2,.,TRBJ2-7,CASRGDSYEQYF,TGTGCCAGCAGGGGCGACAGTTACGAGCAGTACTTC
TRBV6-5,.,TRBJ1-6,CATRGVSYNSPLHF,TGTGCCACCAGAGGGGTATCCTATAATTCACCCCTCCACTTT
TRBV15,.,TRBJ2-7,CATSPRATGYEQYF,TGTGCCACCAGCCCCCGGGCTACGGGATACGAGCAGTACTTC
TRBV29-1,.,TRBJ2-1,CSSLRGSFYNEQFF,TGCAGCTCATTAAGGGGCTCCTTCTACAATGAGCAGTTCTTC
TRBV19,TRBD1,TRBJ2-3,CASSSSRGHSTDTQYF,TGTGCCAGTAGTTCGTCCAGGGGGCACAGCACAGATACGCAGTATTTT
TRBV5-4,TRBD2,TRBJ2-7,CASSLDPGGWGEQYF,TGTGCCAGCAGCTTGGATCCGGGAGGGTGGGGCGAGCAGTACTTC
TRBV11-2,.,TRBJ2-7,CASSLVGSWSSYEQYF,TGTGCCAGCAGCTTAGTAGGCAGTTGGAGCTCCTACGAGCAGTACTTC
TRBV10-3,TRBD1,TRBJ2-3,CAISASQTGAGGTDTQYF,TGTGCCATCAGTGCCTCTCAAACAGGGGCCGGGGGCACAGATACGCAGTATTTT
TRBV18,TRBD1,TRBJ2-5,CASSLQGVYGTQYF,TGTGCCAGCTCATTACAGGGGGTCTACGGGACCCAGTACTTC
TRBV10-1,.,TRBJ2-4,CASSDGIQDNIQYF,TGCGCCAGCAGTGACGGGATCCAAGATAACATTCAGTACTTC
TRBV23-1,TRBD1,TRBJ2-1,CATFSLTGRQFF,TGCGCCACATTTAGCCTGACAGGGAGGCAGTTCTTC
TRBV9,TRBD2,TRBJ2-1,CASSDGLAGVYNEQFF,TGTGCCAGCAGCGACGGACTAGCGGGTGTTTACAATGAGCAGTTCTTC
TRBV14,TRBD1,TRBJ1-2,CASSQLSGGLGYTF,TGTGCCAGCAGCCAACTGTCAGGGGGGCTTGGCTACACCTTC
TRBV5-4,.,TRBJ2-2,CASSSGMNRGGTGELFF,TGTGCCAGCAGCTCGGGAATGAACAGGGGAGGCACCGGGGAGCTGTTTTTT
TRBV11-2,TRBD2,TRBJ2-1,CASSPVKGGHNEQFF,TGTGCCAGCAGCCCCGTTAAGGGAGGGCACAATGAGCAGTTCTTC
TRBV5-6,TRBD1,TRBJ1-3,CASSLPGGGNTIYF,TGTGCCAGCAGCTTGCCAGGGGGCGGAAACACCATATATTTT
TRBV7-9,TRBD1,TRBJ1-2,CASSKDRGNGYTF,TGTGCCAGCAGTAAGGACAGGGGGAATGGCTACACCTTC
TRBV27,TRBD1,TRBJ1-3,CASSLRSRDRSFSGNTIYF,TGTGCCAGCAGTTTACGCTCCCGGGACAGGTCCTTTTCTGGAAACACCATATATTTT
TRBV21-1,.,TRBJ2-1,CASSKIRRWTNEQFF,TGTGCCAGCAGCAAAATCCGAAGGTGGACAAATGAGCAGTTCTTC
TRBV5-1,TRBD1,TRBJ1-4,CASSLAGTGASDEKLFF,TGCGCCAGCAGCTTGGCCGGGACAGGAGCATCGGATGAAAAACTGTTTTTT
TRBV12-5,.,TRBJ1-6,CASGLGDYNSPLHF,TGCGCTAGTGGTTTGGGGGACTATAATTCACCTCTCCACTTT
TRBV7-3,.,TRBJ2-1,CASSPARGEGEQFF,TGTGCCAGCAGCCCGGCCAGGGGTGAAGGAGAGCAGTTCTTC
TRBV27,TRBD2,TRBJ2-2,CASSPGEGPAGELFF,TGTGCCAGCAGTCCTGGGGAGGGCCCGGCCGGGGAGCTGTTTTTT
TRBV27,TRBD2,TRBJ2-2,CASSINLAGGGTGELFF,TGTGCCAGCAGTATTAATCTAGCGGGGGGAGGCACCGGGGAGCTGTTTTTT
TRBV5-8,TRBD1,TRBJ1-2,CASSLVAGGREGYTF,TGTGCCAGCAGCTTGGTGGCAGGGGGCCGGGAGGGCTACACCTTC
TRBV28,TRBD1,TRBJ1-5,CASRGTVNQPQHF,TGTGCCAGCAGAGGGACAGTCAATCAGCCCCAGCATTTT
TRBV19,.,TRBJ1-5,CASSTGGNQPQHF,TGTGCCAGTAGTACAGGGGGCAATCAGCCCCAGCATTTT
TRBV7-9,.,TRBJ2-7,CASRSPGTYEQYF,TGTGCCAGCAGGTCCCCAGGCACCTACGAGCAGTACTTC
TRBV6-5,TRBD1,TRBJ2-7,CASSSGQGTGEQYF,TGTGCCAGCAGTTCCGGACAGGGAACCGGCGAGCAGTACTTC
TRBV7-2,TRBD1,TRBJ2-7,CASTITGGSYEQYF,TGTGCCAGCACCATTACAGGGGGGTCCTACGAGCAGTACTTC
TRBV27,TRBD1,TRBJ1-2,CASSDRAGGYTF,TGTGCCAGCAGTGACAGGGCGGGGGGCTACACCTTC
TRBV28,.,TRBJ2-7,CASRSGSYEQYF,TGTGCCAGCAGATCGGGTTCCTACGAGCAGTACTTC
TRBV4-1,TRBD1,TRBJ1-6,CASSPRTGLKSPLHF,TGCGCCAGCAGCCCCCGGACAGGGCTCAAATCACCCCTCCACTTT
TRBV5-1,.,TRBJ2-3,CASSLASVVRGTDTQYF,TGCGCCAGCAGCTTGGCCTCCGTGGTCAGGGGCACAGATACGCAGTATTTT
TRBV6-6,.,TRBJ2-2,CASSYGGVGTGELFF,TGTGCCAGCAGTTACGGCGGTGTGGGCACCGGGGAGCTGTTTTTT
TRBV6-1,.,TRBJ2-2,CASSVNFRQGTTGELFF,TGTGCCAGCAGTGTCAACTTTCGGCAGGGGACGACCGGGGAGCTGTTTTTT
TRBV19,.,TRBJ1-1,CASRNQGIMNTEAFF,TGTGCCAGTAGAAACCAGGGGATTATGAACACTGAAGCTTTCTTT
TRBV25-1,TRBD2,TRBJ2-1,CASSEFLAGNNEQFF,TGTGCCAGCAGTGAATTCCTAGCGGGGAACAATGAGCAGTTCTTC
TRBV5-1,TRBD2,TRBJ2-7,CASSSGTSGGPGYEQYF,TGCGCCAGCAGCTCCGGGACTAGCGGGGGGCCAGGGTACGAGCAGTACTTC
TRBV19,TRBD2,TRBJ2-2,CASSSPPGLAGGRTGELFF,TGTGCCAGTAGTTCCCCCCCGGGACTAGCGGGGGGCCGCACCGGGGAGCTGTTTTTT
TRBV29-1,TRBD1,TRBJ2-1,CSVNRGPSYNEQFF,TGCAGCGTTAATAGGGGGCCCTCCTACAATGAGCAGTTCTTC
TRBV7-2,.,TRBJ2-7,CASSTDYPPYEQYF,TGTGCCAGCAGCACAGACTACCCACCCTACGAGCAGTACTTC
TRBV5-1,.,TRBJ2-3,CASSLVTGTSTDTQYF,TGCGCCAGCAGCTTGGTGACGGGGACTAGCACAGATACGCAGTATTTT
TRBV11-3,.,TRBJ2-1,CASSLYKGYEQFF,TGTGCCAGCAGCTTATATAAGGGGTATGAGCAGTTCTTC
TRBV10-2,TRBD2,TRBJ2-1,CASSVQLGLAGAGEQFF,TGCGCCAGCAGTGTCCAACTGGGACTAGCGGGAGCTGGTGAGCAGTTCTTC
TRBV7-3,TRBD2,TRBJ2-2,CASSSGSGGAPGELFF,TGTGCCAGCAGCTCCGGGAGCGGGGGGGCTCCCGGGGAGCTGTTTTTT
TRBV5-1,.,TRBJ1-1,CASSTRVAAEAFF,TGCGCCAGCAGTACCCGGGTCGCGGCTGAAGCTTTCTTT
TRBV6-1,.,TRBJ2-3,CASSTRTQYF,TGTGCCAGCAGTACTAGAACGCAGTATTTT
TRBV11-2,.,TRBJ1-5,CASSLSGDSNQPQHF,TGTGCCAGCAGCTTGTCCGGGGATAGCAATCAGCCCCAGCATTTT
TRBV5-1,.,TRBJ2-4,CASSLAGSENIQYF,TGCGCCAGCAGCTTGGCTGGAAGCGAAAACATTCAGTACTTC
TRBV7-9,.,TRBJ2-5,CASSSDSWETQYF,TGTGCCAGCAGCTCGGACTCATGGGAGACCCAGTACTTC
TRBV21-1,.,TRBJ1-3,CASVRRGLGGNTIYF,TGTGCCAGCGTTAGGAGGGGATTAGGTGGAAACACCATATATTTT
TRBV2,TRBD1,TRBJ1-1,CASSRTGLYTEAFF,TGTGCCAGCAGCCGGACAGGGCTTTACACTGAAGCTTTCTTT
TRBV11-2,.,TRBJ2-7,CASSSPSRDWGNEQYF,TGTGCCAGCAGCTCCCCAAGCAGGGACTGGGGGAACGAGCAGTACTTC
TRBV7-9,TRBD1,TRBJ1-1,CASSFTGGSTEAFF,TGTGCCAGCAGCTTCACAGGGGGGAGCACTGAAGCTTTCTTT
TRBV23-1,.,TRBJ2-3,CATAGAGATDTQYF,TGCGCCACCGCGGGGGCGGGGGCCACAGATACGCAGTATTTT